These T cell receptor beta chains were read from a single sample in a study of T-cell reconstitution after alpha-beta-depleted transplantation in children. One entry per CDR3 protein, called by TCRdb with MiXCR from the PCR reads. The sample yields more than 400,000 distinct CDR3 sequences, about 45% seen once. The sequences come from PBMCs, collected before TCRalphabeta/CD19-depleted stem cell transplant. The receptors originated from a girl aged 2 to 10 with aplastic anemia, due to receive a stem cell transplant. CDR3s include the opening cysteine and the closing phenylalanine or tryptophan. A D gene is named only where the DNA matches it firmly. Size values are once, few and many counts, or a class for expanded clones, and some rows have none.

V,J,size,D,CDR3,DNA
TRBV5-1,TRBJ1-2,-,TRBD1,CASSLTLPDRPGGYTF,TGCGCCAGCAGCTTGACGTTACCGGACAGGCCTGGGGGCTACACCTTC
TRBV20-1,TRBJ2-1,-,TRBD2,CSARGLAGHEQFF,TGCAGTGCTAGAGGGTTAGCGGGACATGAGCAGTTCTTC
TRBV20-1,TRBJ1-1,-,-,CSAEWGGEAFF,TGCAGTGCCGAGTGGGGGGGTGAAGCTTTCTTT
TRBV5-1,TRBJ2-5,many,-,CASSRWERSETQYF,TGCGCCAGCAGTAGGTGGGAGCGATCGGAGACCCAGTACTTC
TRBV6-1,TRBJ2-7,-,TRBD1,CASSSTGPYELYF,TGTGCCAGCAGCTCGACAGGGCCCTACGAGCTGTACTTC
TRBV7-9,TRBJ2-7,many,-,CASSFWTYEQYF,TGTGCCAGCAGCTTCTGGACTTACGAGCAGTACTTC
TRBV5-1,TRBJ2-1,many,-,CASKSDGTNYNEQFF,TGCGCCAGCAAGTCGGACGGCACGAATTACAATGAGCAGTTCTTC
TRBV7-8,TRBJ2-3,-,-,CASSLVFSTDTQYF,TGTGCCAGCAGCTTAGTGTTCTCCACAGATACGCAGTATTTT
TRBV29-1,TRBJ1-1,-,-,CSALKGDTEAFF,TGCAGCGCCCTCAAGGGGGACACTGAAGCTTTCTTT
TRBV20-1,TRBJ1-5,few,TRBD1,CSVLRQGVSNQPQHF,TGCAGTGTCCTGAGACAGGGCGTAAGCAATCAGCCCCAGCATTTT
TRBV12-3/TRBV12-4,TRBJ2-3,few,TRBD1,CASSFGTAVYTDTQYF,TGTGCCAGCAGCTTTGGGACAGCCGTCTACACAGATACGCAGTATTTT
TRBV6-5,TRBJ1-4,-,-,CASSYWQGQEKLFF,TGTGCCAGCAGTTACTGGCAGGGTCAGGAAAAACTGTTTTTT
TRBV11-2,TRBJ2-1,many,TRBD2,CASSLGGRDYNEQFF,TGTGCCAGCAGCTTGGGCGGGAGGGACTACAATGAGCAGTTCTTC
TRBV12-3/TRBV12-4,TRBJ2-3,few,TRBD2,CASSEAGEEDTQYF,TGTGCCAGCAGTGAGGCGGGGGAGGAAGATACGCAGTATTTT
TRBV20-1,TRBJ2-5,-,TRBD1,CSARSFGQGALQETQYF,TGCAGTGCTAGGTCTTTCGGACAGGGGGCTCTCCAAGAGACCCAGTACTTC
TRBV2,TRBJ2-1,-,TRBD2,CASKGLAGGPYEQFF,TGTGCCAGTAAGGGACTAGCGGGAGGGCCCTATGAGCAGTTCTTC
TRBV5-4,TRBJ2-2,-,-,CATGELFF,TGTGCCACCGGGGAGCTGTTTTTT
TRBV10-3,TRBJ2-3,-,TRBD2,CAISSGLQKDTQYF,TGTGCCATCAGCTCGGGACTACAGAAGGATACGCAGTATTTT
TRBV20-1,TRBJ2-1,-,TRBD2,CSARAIAGTSGSHQFF,TGCAGTGCTAGAGCAATCGCCGGGACTAGCGGGAGTCACCAGTTCTTC
TRBV5-1,TRBJ1-1,many,TRBD1,CASSLTGVNTEAFF,TGTGCCAGCAGCCTAACAGGGGTCAACACTGAAGCTTTCTTT
TRBV5-5,TRBJ2-1,-,-,CASSFLISSYNEQFF,TGTGCCAGCAGCTTCCTCATAAGCTCCTACAATGAGCAGTTCTTC